This TCR beta chain appears in the sequencing data of a study of T-cell memory formation after mild COVID-19. The study, taken as a whole, reports: Cross-reactive memory appears to have joined, as suggested by some responding clones showing up in pre-infection memory.

The V segment lost 5 bases and the J segment 0 bases; nucleotides outside the gene matches: 13. The CDR3 is 17 residues long. CDR1 and CDR2 (germline): MNHEY, SVGEGT. Barcoded TCR alpha and TCR beta cDNA libraries with UMIs came from 5'RACE using constant-segment primers. In TCRdb, the 5' RACE reads were re-called with MiXCR into one record per CDR3 protein. This repertoire shows approximately 150,000 distinct CDR3 sequences, 13% to 15% found once; its top ten account for roughly 15%. A remark on this clonotype: Its antigen is currently unknown.

The clonotype originates from an adult woman who had mild COVID-19 (a few samples of this study predate the infection). Cell type and time point are not known. The J gene is TRBJ2-7, the V gene TRBV6-2 or TRBV6-3; TRBD2 agrees at 7 bases. Material: PBMCs or a T cell subset sorted from them (not recorded which). DNA of the CDR3: TGTGCCAGCAGTCCCCGGCGTAGCGGGCTACTCTCCTACGAGCAGTACTTC. Translation gives CASSPRRSGLLSYEQYF.